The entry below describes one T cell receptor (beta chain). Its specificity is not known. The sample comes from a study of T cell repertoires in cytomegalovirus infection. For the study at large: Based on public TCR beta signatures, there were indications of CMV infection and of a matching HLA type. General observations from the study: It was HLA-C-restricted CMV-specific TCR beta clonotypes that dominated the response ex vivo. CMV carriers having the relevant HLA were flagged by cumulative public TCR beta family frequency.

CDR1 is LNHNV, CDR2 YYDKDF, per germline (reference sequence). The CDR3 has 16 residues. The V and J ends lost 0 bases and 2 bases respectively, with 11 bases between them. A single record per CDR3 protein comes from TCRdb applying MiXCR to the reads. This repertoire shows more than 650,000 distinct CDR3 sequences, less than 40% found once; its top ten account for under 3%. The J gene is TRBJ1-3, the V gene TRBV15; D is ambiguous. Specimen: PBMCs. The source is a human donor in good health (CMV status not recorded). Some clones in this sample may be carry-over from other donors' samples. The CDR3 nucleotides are TGTGCCACCAGCAGAGATGGGTCCGGGGCTGGAAACACCATATATTTT. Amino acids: CATSRDGSGAGNTIYF.